This TCR beta chain was sequenced during a study of T cell clones after liver transplantation. Across the whole study: Liver transplant recipients had immunosuppression withdrawal attempted within 2 years. Three of eight recipients were HCV-positive; others had non-autoimmune, non-viral indications.

A note on this clone: Its specificity is unknown.

Findings of the study overall: Small, mixed patient groups and varying post-transplant times limit these conclusions.

Thawed unstimulated PBMCs were FACS-sorted by CD3, CD4 and CD8 into two populations. Here immunoSEQ multiplex PCR was the method, and the copy in TCRdb shows in-frame clones only, minus some. The table includes approximately 100,000 clones, 82% detected once. The TCR originated in a human donor who received a liver transplant. The source was CD4+ T cells from blood, collected before liver transplant.

The CDR3 region is CASSHGAASYEQFF. For the CDR3, the DNA is TGTGCCAGCAGCCATGGAGCGGCTAGCTATGAGCAGTTCTTC. V and J are TRBV14 and TRBJ2-1; a possible D gene is TRBD2 (5 bases). The CDR3 has 14 residues. Trimming left V 3 bases short and J 8 bases short, with 14 bases between. Germline V gives CDR1 SGHDN, CDR2 FVKESK.